This T cell receptor (beta chain) was identified during a study of control samples from healthy donors and cancer patients. V was pared by 9 bases and J by 7 bases, with 15 bases between. CDR3 length: 12 residues. The V gene's germline CDR1 is MNHEY and CDR2 SVGAGI. The repertoire was sequenced with immunoSEQ multiplex PCR; TCRdb's copy has only in-frame clones and lacks some. The profile covers around 17,000 clones, with approximately 88% appearing a single time and 25% to 40% taken by the ten largest. The rearrangement links TRBV6-5 to TRBJ1-2, with D perhaps TRBD1 (5 bases). The sample taken for sequencing was PBMCs. The TCR was taken from a man in his sixties with head and neck cancer. This CDR3 is CASVRRDGGYTF. In nucleotides, the CDR3 is TGTGCCAGTGTCAGAAGGGACGGTGGCTACACCTTC.